Each of the 3 T cell receptor beta chains below was sequenced from the same sample in a study of blood T cell repertoires in COVID-19. The protocol was immunoSEQ multiplex PCR, while the TCRdb copy is restricted to in-frame clones and leaves out a portion. The table records around 300,000 clones, 80% to 90% of them present only once. The sample taken for sequencing was PBMCs or T cells enriched from blood (not recorded which). The receptors come from a woman under 30 who had recovered from COVID-19.

The chain combines TRBV12-3 or TRBV12-4 with TRBJ1-5; D unclear. Trimming cost V 4 bases and J 0 bases, with 4 bases left between them. The CDR3 extends over 13 amino acids. The CDR3: CASSSGSNQPQHF. CDR3 bases: TGTGCCAGCAGTTCCGGTAGCAATCAGCCCCAGCATTTT.

The CDR3 here is CASSTTDRGVQPQHF. The CDR3 nucleotides are TGTGCCAGTAGTACAACGGACAGGGGTGTTCAGCCCCAGCATTTT. V usage is TRBV19 and J usage is TRBJ1-5; 9 positions agree with TRBD1. With 4 bases clipped from V and 6 bases from J, the junction kept 7 bases outside the gene matches. The CDR3 has 15 residues. The germline gives CDR1 LNHDA, CDR2 SQIVND (reference sequence).

This chain links TRBV7-9 with TRBJ2-2; 8 bases match TRBD1. The CDR3 runs 15 residues. Losses at the gene ends were 10 bases for V and 3 bases for J; bases not matched to a gene: 10. The germline CDR1 and CDR2 sequences are SEHNR and FQNEAQ (reference sequence). The CDR3 loop is CATSPGTGDTGELFF. CDR3 sequence (DNA): TGTGCCACAAGTCCCGGGACAGGAGACACCGGGGAGCTGTTTTTT.